These 26 T cell receptor beta chains share one sample of origin, sequenced in a study of blood T cell repertoires in COVID-19. This table comes from immunoSEQ multiplex PCR, and its TCRdb copy is limited to in-frame clones, with some not included. In the table there are about 140,000 clones, under 80% of which are singletons. Sequencing was carried out using peripheral blood. Every receptor here comes from a man aged 80 or over with acute or convalescent COVID-19.

The chain carries TRBV7-9 and TRBJ1-4; D possibly corresponds to TRBD1 (5 bases). The CDR3 is made up of 16 amino acids. The V end was cut by 3 bases, the J end by 1 base, with 12 bases between. Germline V gene sequence: CDR1 SEHNR, CDR2 FQNEAQ (reference sequence). CDR3 sequence (DNA): TGTGCCAGCAGCTTCGCAGGGTGGGAAACTAATGAAAAACTGTTTTTT. It specifies CASSFAGWETNEKLFF.

The rearrangement uses TRBV28 and TRBJ2-3; TRBD2 matches 7 bases. The germline V gene encodes CDR1 MDHEN and CDR2 SYDVKM. V was pared by 4 bases and J by 6 bases, with 10 bases of the junction left unmatched. The CDR3 spans 15 residues. Here the CDR3 reads CASSSRGVGWDTQYF. For the CDR3, the DNA is TGTGCCAGCAGTTCCCGGGGGGTGGGGTGGGATACGCAGTATTTT.

V gene TRBV7-2 combines with J gene TRBJ2-7, with 9 bases fitting TRBD1. This CDR3 contains 15 residues. Germline V lookup: CDR1 SGHTA, CDR2 FQGNSA. V lost 4 bases, J lost 0 bases, and 4 bases stayed unmatched. The CDR3 sequence is CASSWGTGNSYEQYF. The CDR3 DNA reads TGTGCCAGCAGCTGGGGGACAGGGAACTCCTACGAGCAGTACTTC.

The genes are TRBV28 and TRBJ2-2; 7 bases agree with TRBD2. Losses at the gene ends were 4 bases for V and 6 bases for J; bases not matched to a gene: 5. The V gene's germline CDR1 is MDHEN and CDR2 SYDVKM. This CDR3 spans 14 amino acids. CDR3 bases: TGTGCCAGCAGTTCACCACTAGCGCCCGGGGAGCTGTTTTTT. It codes for CASSSPLAPGELFF. Supplemented by reference TRBV28 and TRBJ2-2, the full variable domain reads DVKVTQSSRYLVKRTGEKVFLECVQDMDHENMFWYRQDPGLGLRLIYFSYDVKMKEKGDIPEGYSVSREKKERFSLILESASTNQTSMYLCASSSPLAPGELFFGEGSRLTVL.

The chain employs TRBV28 and TRBJ1-5, with D hard to call. CDR1 is MDHEN, CDR2 SYDVKM, per germline. V was cut by 5 bases and J by 1 base, with 12 bases left in between. The CDR3 has 15 amino acids. CDR3 residues: CASSPPLTSNQPQHF. DNA of the CDR3: TGTGCCAGCAGTCCCCCATTGACAAGCAATCAGCCCCAGCATTTT.

This sequence joins TRBV30 and TRBJ2-3; tentatively, D is TRBD1 (6 bases). V was shortened by 0 bases and J by 2 bases, with 12 bases between the two germline ends. This CDR3 spans 15 amino acids. Germline CDR1 GTSNPN, CDR2 SVGIG (reference sequence). The CDR3 protein is CAWSVTQGLTDTQYF. The CDR3 bases are TGTGCCTGGAGTGTAACACAGGGCCTCACAGATACGCAGTATTTT. Full variable domain (outside the CDR3, taken from reference TRBV30 and TRBJ2-3): SQTIHQWPATLVQPVGSPLSLECTVEGTSNPNLYWYRQAAGRGLQLLFYSVGIGQISSEVPQNLSASRPQDRQFILSSKKLLLSDSGFYLCAWSVTQGLTDTQYFGPGTRLTVL.

In this sample, this clone turned up once. The chain uses TRBV4-2 and TRBJ2-3; 8 bases align to TRBD2. The CDR3 loop spans 16 amino acids. The V segment lost 0 bases and the J segment 2 bases; nucleotides outside the gene matches: 4. Per the germline V gene, CDR1 is LGHNA and CDR2 is YNFKEQ. The CDR3 sequence is CASSQERGGNTDTQYF. DNA for the CDR3: TGTGCCAGCAGCCAAGAACGGGGGGGCAACACAGATACGCAGTATTTT.

The chain employs TRBV6-5 and TRBJ1-4; D is unclear. The CDR3 has 15 residues. Per germline, CDR1 MNHEY and CDR2 SVGAGI. Trimming left V 4 bases short and J 7 bases short, with 16 bases between. CDR3 region: CASSSRRGPGEKLFF. The CDR3 DNA reads as TGTGCCAGCAGTTCCCGTAGAGGGCCGGGTGAAAAACTGTTTTTT.

The chain carries TRBV7-3 and TRBJ1-1, with a weak D call TRBD1 (5 bases). The length of the CDR3 is 14 residues. V was shortened by 5 bases and J by 1 base, with 11 bases between the two germline ends. Germline values: CDR1 SGHTA, CDR2 FQGTGA. This chain's CDR3 is CASSTTGPNTEAFF. CDR3 nucleotide sequence: TGTGCCAGCAGCACCACAGGTCCGAACACTGAAGCTTTCTTT.

This CDR3 is CASSQVRTGSNYGYTF. The CDR3 DNA follows: TGCGCCAGCAGCCAAGTTCGGACAGGGAGCAACTATGGCTACACCTTC. V is TRBV4-3 and J is TRBJ1-2; 8 positions agree with TRBD1. Germline-derived CDR1 and CDR2 are LGHNA and YSLEER. After removal of 1 base from V and 2 bases from J, the junction contained 6 bases not matched to a gene. CDR3 size: 16 residues.

The chain joins TRBV6-5 to TRBJ1-1; 8 bases agree with TRBD1. V trimming: 5 bases; J trimming: 6 bases; junction bases outside the gene matches: 11. CDR3 size: 15 residues. In germline, CDR1 is MNHEY, CDR2 SVGAGI. CDR3 DNA sequence: TGTGCCAGCAGTCGCGAAACAGGGGGAGGTGCTGAAGCTTTCTTT. Its translation: CASSRETGGGAEAFF.

This chain uses TRBV5-1 with TRBJ1-6; 8 nucleotides match TRBD1. The germline V gene has CDR1 SGHRS and CDR2 YFSETQ. CDR3 length: 15 residues. J gave up 7 bases and V 5 bases, and 8 bases lay outside the gene matches. CDR3: CASREWTGWNSPLHF. The CDR3 DNA reads TGCGCCAGCAGGGAATGGACAGGGTGGAATTCACCCCTCCACTTT.

This chain uses TRBV7-2 with TRBJ1-1; TRBD1 aligns across 9 bases. The germline gives CDR1 SGHTA, CDR2 FQGNSA. With V trimmed by 0 bases and J by 1 base, 6 bases remained unmatched. The CDR3 is 17 amino acids. CDR3 region: CASSLAGTGRKNTEAFF. The CDR3 bases are TGTGCCAGCAGCTTAGCCGGGACAGGGCGGAAGAACACTGAAGCTTTCTTT. The variable domain in full, with the rest retrieved from reference TRBV7-2 and TRBJ1-1, is GAGVSQSPSNKVTEKGKDVELRCDPISGHTALYWYRQSLGQGLEFLIYFQGNSAPDKSGLPSDRFSAERTGGSVSTLTIQRTQQEDSAVYLCASSLAGTGRKNTEAFFGQGTRLTVV.

This clone has a single count. The chain uses TRBV7-2 and TRBJ2-1, with TRBD1 matching 11 bases. V shed 5 bases and J 7 bases; nucleotides not matched to a gene: 7. Germline loops: CDR1 SGHTA, CDR2 FQGNSA. This CDR3 spans 15 amino acids. The CDR3 DNA reads as TGTGCCAGCAGCCTCCGGACAGGGGGCTTAAATGAGCAGTTCTTC. Its translation is CASSLRTGGLNEQFF.

The CDR3: CASSAQTGHQGYTF. In nucleotides, the CDR3 is TGTGCCAGCAGTGCCCAGACAGGGCACCAAGGCTACACCTTC. The J gene is TRBJ1-2, the V gene TRBV25-1, with TRBD1 identical over 7 bases. The J segment lost 8 bases and the V segment lost 4 bases, leaving 10 bases of the junction unmatched. The germline V gene encodes CDR1 MGHDK and CDR2 SYGVNS. CDR3 length: 14 residues.

The V call is TRBV7-2, the J call TRBJ2-3, with TRBD2 matching over 8 bases. This CDR3 has 18 amino acids. Germline V gene lookup returns CDR1 SGHTA and CDR2 FQGNSA. V shed 1 base and J 2 bases; nucleotides not matched to a gene: 11. The CDR3 sequence is CASSLVFPQRGPTDTQYF. The CDR3 DNA sequence: TGTGCCAGCAGCTTAGTATTTCCCCAGCGGGGGCCCACAGATACGCAGTATTTT.

The chain's CDR3 is CASSLGGSSYNSPLHF. The CDR3 nucleotides are TGTGCCAGCAGCTTAGGAGGGAGCTCCTATAATTCACCCCTCCACTTT. V is TRBV7-2 and J is TRBJ1-6; D is unclear. Between the trimmed V and J ends, which lost 1 base and 0 bases, there was a span of 7 bases. CDR1 and CDR2 from the germline V gene are SGHTA and FQGNSA. There are 16 residues in the CDR3.

V gene TRBV28 combines with J gene TRBJ1-2, with TRBD1 matching over 7 bases. The V gene end was trimmed by 1 base and the J gene end by 6 bases; junction bases not matched to a gene: 8. The germline V gene has CDR1 MDHEN and CDR2 SYDVKM. The CDR3 extends over 15 amino acids. The DNA of the CDR3 is TGTGCCAGCAGTTTATCAGGGGGGACCGCGGATGGCTACACCTTC. It translates to CASSLSGGTADGYTF.

V gene TRBV19 combines with J gene TRBJ1-1; 7 bases line up with TRBD1. CDR3 length equals 13 residues. Trimming removed 6 bases from V and 4 bases from J; junction bases left unmatched: 5. Germline lookup yields CDR1 LNHDA and CDR2 SQIVND (reference sequence). The CDR3 DNA follows: TGTGCCAGTAGCCTGACAGGGACCACTGAAGCTTTCTTT. Amino acids: CASSLTGTTEAFF. Full variable domain (remainder filled in from reference TRBV19 and TRBJ1-1): DGGITQSPKYLFRKEGQNVTLSCEQNLNHDAMYWYRQDPGQGLRLIYYSQIVNDFQKGDIAEGYSVSREKKESFPLTVTSAQKNPTAFYLCASSLTGTTEAFFGQGTRLTVV.

This clone was seen more than once but under ten times. The V gene is TRBV24-1, the J gene TRBJ2-7; 9 bases are a match to TRBD1. Germline loops: CDR1 KGHDR, CDR2 SFDVKD. J was trimmed by 6 bases and V by 4 bases; bases with no gene match: 15. CDR3 length: 17 amino acids. The CDR3 here is CATSDATGQGLFGEQYF. CDR3 coding DNA: TGTGCCACCAGTGACGCCACGGGACAGGGTTTATTTGGCGAGCAGTACTTC.

In its sample, this clone was seen many times. CDR3 residues: CASSGRQGVAYEQYF. CDR3 nucleotides: TGTGCCAGCAGCGGCCGGCAGGGGGTCGCCTACGAGCAGTACTTC. V usage is TRBV4-2 and J usage is TRBJ2-7; 7 nucleotides align to TRBD1. The V and J ends lost 5 bases and 2 bases, in that order; junction bases with no gene match: 9. In germline, CDR1 is LGHNA, CDR2 YNFKEQ. This CDR3 is built from 15 residues.

The chain links TRBV7-8 to TRBJ1-1; possible D gene TRBD1, 5 bases. V lost 5 bases and J lost 1, with 11 bases in between. The V gene's germline CDR1 is SGHVS and CDR2 FQNEAQ. The CDR3 length is 14 residues. CDR3 protein: CASSPQGRNTEAFF. Written as DNA, the CDR3 is TGTGCCAGCAGCCCCCAGGGCCGGAACACTGAAGCTTTCTTT.

The V and J genes are TRBV7-8 and TRBJ2-3; the D gene is possibly TRBD2 (5 bases). The CDR3 length is 17 residues. Germline CDR1 reads SGHVS; CDR2 reads FQNEAQ. Trimming removed 2 bases at V and 0 bases at J, with 15 bases between. CDR3 loop: CASSLQAGRSSTDTQYF. The CDR3 nucleotides read TGTGCCAGCAGCTTACAGGCGGGTCGCTCTAGCACAGATACGCAGTATTTT. Based on the CDR3 plus reference TRBV7-8 and TRBJ2-3, the full variable domain is GAGVSQSPRYKVAKRGQDVALRCDPISGHVSLFWYQQALGQGPEFLTYFQNEAQLDKSGLPSDRFFAERPEGSVSTLKIQRTQQEDSAVYLCASSLQAGRSSTDTQYFGPGTRLTVL.

V gene TRBV19 combines with J gene TRBJ2-7; D is perhaps TRBD1 (6 bases). Trimming took 6 bases from V and 0 from J, leaving 15 bases between them. This CDR3 has 15 residues. Germline CDR1 and CDR2: LNHDA and SQIVND (reference sequence). The CDR3 is CASSHRQESSYEQYF. CDR3 bases: TGTGCCAGTAGCCATAGACAGGAGAGCTCCTACGAGCAGTACTTC.

V gene TRBV18 combines with J gene TRBJ1-3; D is uncertain. V was clipped by 5 bases and J by 0 bases, with 14 bases between them. This CDR3 is 16 amino acids long. Germline V gene data show CDR1 as KGHSH and CDR2 as LQKENI. The chain's CDR3 is CASSAVKQSSGNTIYF. CDR3 nucleotide sequence: TGTGCCAGCTCAGCGGTAAAGCAGTCCTCTGGAAACACCATATATTTT.

This clone appeared a few times. The chain carries TRBV27 and TRBJ1-2, with a tentative D call TRBD1 (6 bases). V was cut by 5 bases and J by 10 bases, with 17 bases left in between. The germline V gene has CDR1 MNHEY and CDR2 SMNVEV (reference sequence). CDR3 size: 13 residues. CDR3 DNA: TGTGCCAGCAGTCCTCCAGGGGATAGCCCCTACACCTTC. Translated, it gives CASSPPGDSPYTF.